The 13 T cell receptor beta chains given below trace back to one sample, sequenced in a study of spatial heterogeneity in lung cancer (dated by TCRdb to the late 2010s). What the research found in general, with its limitations: The tumor nonsynonymous mutation count correlated with the number of expanded intratumoral alpha and beta TCRs.

Interpreted using the paper, the time point label stands for: sample taken at primary tumor resection. Library preparation was by 5' RACE. Reads for this sample came from a NextSeq 500. TCRdb ran its own pipeline on the public reads, namely fastp trimming at Q25 and MiXCR clone calling, and kept in-frame beta chains. Rows with a matching CDR3 protein are joined into one entry that keeps the most common DNA and genes. This sample holds 20,000 to 25,000 distinct CDR3 sequences; 5% to 7% were observed only once. 10% of the sample is in the top ten clones. Antigens for these TCRs are unknown. Sample: lung tumor tissue, taken at surgery. The receptors shown here come from a male donor with early-stage non-small cell lung cancer.

This chain joins TRBV7-7 and TRBJ2-2; tentatively, D is TRBD2 (7 bases). The germline V gene encodes CDR1 SSHAT and CDR2 FNYEAQ (reference sequence). This CDR3 comprises 15 residues. Between the trimmed V and J ends, which lost 5 bases and 4 bases, there was a span of 14 bases. In DNA form, the CDR3 reads TGTGCCAGCAGCCCTGGGGGGGCTGGCACCGGGGAGCTGTTTTTT. Translation: CASSPGGAGTGELFF.

This clonotype was detected many times. This chain links TRBV3-2 with TRBJ2-7; the table's D call, TRBD1, has no DNA check behind it. TRBV3-2 is given as a pseudogene. The CDR3 extends over 14 amino acids. The CDR3 DNA follows: TGTGCCAGCAGCTTCTGTTCGAGGGGGCACGAGCAGTACTTC. This translates into CASSFCSRGHEQYF.

By sample fraction, this clonotype is medium-sized. The chain is built from TRBV4-2 and TRBJ2-1; D remains unclear. Germline V gene lookup returns CDR1 LGHNA and CDR2 YNFKEQ. The CDR3 spans 15 residues. V lost 4 bases, J lost 0 bases, and 10 bases lay in between. Here the CDR3 reads CASSPRVSSYNEQFF. CDR3 in DNA: TGTGCCAGCAGCCCGCGTGTTAGCTCCTACAATGAGCAGTTCTTC.

This clonotype appeared many times. V gene TRBV28 combines with J gene TRBJ2-3; tentatively, D is TRBD1 or TRBD2 (5 bases each). Trimming shortened V by 4 bases and J by 5 bases, and 19 bases separated the two germline ends. The CDR3 is made up of 16 amino acids. The germline V gene encodes CDR1 MDHEN and CDR2 SYDVKM. CDR3 DNA sequence: TGTGCCAGCAGTTCCCTTGGGGCAGGGAGCCTAGATACGCAGTATTTT. It codes for CASSSLGAGSLDTQYF.

This clonotype came up a few times. This rearrangement joins TRBV5-4 to TRBJ1-4; possibly TRBD1 for D (5 bases). The germline CDR1 and CDR2 sequences are SGHNT and YYREEE (reference sequence). The CDR3 runs 13 residues. Trimming cost V 2 bases and J 15 bases, with 17 bases left between them. CDR3 DNA sequence: TGTGCCAGCAGCTTAGAAACAGGCAGGGAGGTGTTTTTT. Protein: CASSLETGREVFF.

This clonotype was observed at least ten times. The rearrangement joins TRBV6-6 to TRBJ1-2; TRBD1 is a possible D gene (6 bases). V lost 5 bases to trimming and J lost 4 bases, with 20 bases between them. CDR1 MNHNY and CDR2 SVGAGI come from the germline V gene (reference sequence). The CDR3 covers 16 residues. The CDR3 DNA sequence: TGTGCCAGCAGTCCACAGGGTTTAGTCCCTACCTATGGCTACACCTTC. This codes for CASSPQGLVPTYGYTF.

This clonotype was found many times. The chain uses TRBV4-2 and TRBJ2-7; 11 bases are a match to TRBD2. The CDR3 runs to 16 residues. CDR1 is LGHNA, CDR2 YNFKEQ, per germline. The J segment lost 4 bases and the V segment lost 0 bases, leaving 5 bases of the junction unmatched. CDR3 coding DNA: TGTGCCAGCAGCCAAGATCGGGGGACTAGCGGTTACGAGCAGTACTTC. It codes for CASSQDRGTSGYEQYF.

This clonotype was picked up many times. The gene calls are TRBV7-9 and TRBJ2-3, with no clear D. V shed 2 bases and J shed 1 base, with 4 bases lying between them. CDR3 length equals 13 residues. Germline V gene data show CDR1 as SEHNR and CDR2 as FQNEAQ (reference sequence). CDR3 residues: CASSLSRTDTQYF. As DNA, the CDR3 is TGTGCCAGCAGCTTAAGCCGCACAGATACGCAGTATTTT.

This clonotype qualifies as medium-sized. The genes are TRBV9 and TRBJ2-7, with 8 bases identical to TRBD1. The germline CDR1 and CDR2 sequences are SGDLS and YYNGEE. V lost 2 bases, J lost 6 bases, and 7 bases stayed unmatched. The CDR3 is 14 residues long. The CDR3 region has the DNA TGTGCCAGCAGCGTGGACAGGGTGCCTCGCGAGCAGTACTTC. The encoded protein is CASSVDRVPREQYF.

This clonotype was picked up many times. The V and J genes are TRBV9 and TRBJ1-1; unclear D gene. CDR1 and CDR2 (germline): SGDLS, YYNGEE. Trimming took 0 bases from V and 0 from J, leaving 9 bases between them. CDR3 length equals 15 residues. The CDR3 DNA reads as TGTGCCAGCAGCGTAGACGACGGGATGAACACTGAAGCTTTCTTT. Amino acids: CASSVDDGMNTEAFF.

Ten or more counts support this clonotype. The V call is TRBV20-1, the J call TRBJ1-3, with a possible D match to TRBD1 (6 bases). The V gene's germline CDR1 is DFQATT and CDR2 SNEGSKA (reference sequence). This CDR3 has 12 amino acids. The CDR3 reads CSGTHSGNTIYF. The CDR3 DNA is TGCAGCGGGACACACTCTGGAAACACCATATATTTT.

The table lists this clonotype with many counts. The rearrangement uses TRBV27 and TRBJ1-1; 7 nucleotides line up with TRBD1. Per the germline V gene, CDR1 is MNHEY and CDR2 is SMNVEV (reference sequence). CDR3 size: 15 residues. With 4 bases clipped from V and 0 bases from J, the junction kept 5 bases outside the gene matches. The CDR3 is CASSSQGELNTEAFF. The CDR3 DNA sequence: TGTGCCAGCAGTTCTCAGGGGGAGCTGAACACTGAAGCTTTCTTT.

At least ten counts were recorded for this clonotype. This chain connects TRBV7-2 to TRBJ2-5, with D perhaps TRBD1 or TRBD2 (5 bases each). The CDR3 covers 16 residues. CDR1 SGHTA and CDR2 FQGNSA come from the germline V gene. Trimming cost V 6 bases and J 5 bases, with 22 bases left between them. The CDR3 is CASRLIGTGGEETQYF. Here the CDR3 DNA reads TGTGCCAGCAGGTTGATAGGGACGGGTGGCGAGGAGACCCAGTACTTC.